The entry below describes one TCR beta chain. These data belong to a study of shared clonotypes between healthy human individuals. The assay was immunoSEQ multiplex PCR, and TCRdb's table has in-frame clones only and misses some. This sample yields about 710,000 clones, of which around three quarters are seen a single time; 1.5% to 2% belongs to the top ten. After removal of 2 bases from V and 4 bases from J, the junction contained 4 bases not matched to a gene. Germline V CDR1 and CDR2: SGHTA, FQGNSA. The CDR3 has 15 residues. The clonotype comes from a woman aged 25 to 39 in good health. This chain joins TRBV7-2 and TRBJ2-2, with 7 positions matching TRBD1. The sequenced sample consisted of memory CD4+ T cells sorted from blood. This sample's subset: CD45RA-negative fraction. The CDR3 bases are TGTGCCAGCAGCTTAATGACAGGGACCACCGGGGAGCTGTTTTTT. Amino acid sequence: CASSLMTGTTGELFF.